This T cell receptor beta chain was found in a study of graft-versus-host responses after intestinal transplantation. About the study: Transplant types were multivisceral, liver-intestinal, or isolated intestinal. Recipients were all induced with anti-thymocyte globulin, then given tacrolimus and steroids for around three years. Broader study findings: Peak circulating GvH clone levels tracked with early post-transplant HvG declines. Present in recipient marrow, GvH clones included some that appeared first in ileum or blood.

TCRdb's table, derived via immunoSEQ multiplex PCR, lists solely in-frame clones and lacks some. The sample shows around 130,000 clones, around nine tenths of them seen only once. Remarks on this clone: Its antigen is unidentified.

The starting material was unstimulated CD4+ T cells sorted from spleen or lymph node cells, obtained before intestinal transplant. The sequence derives from a human donor who received an intestinal transplant.

The CDR3 nucleotides read TGTGCCAGCAGCTTGGTAAATCAGCCCCAGCATTTT. Encoded protein: CASSLVNQPQHF. V gene TRBV5-6 combines with J gene TRBJ1-5; the D is unclear. CDR3 length: 12 amino acids. V lost 0 bases to trimming and J lost 4 bases, with 2 bases between them. The germline CDR1 and CDR2 sequences are SGHDT and YYEEEE.